This entry lists 10 T cell receptor beta chains sequenced from one sample in a study of post-analysis software for immune sequencing data (dated by TCRdb to between 2015 and 2017). Paper-wide results and their limitations: Patients showed significantly higher frequencies than controls for 4 or 5 TRBV segments, among them TRBV5-6, TRBV5-1 and TRBV20-1.

Library method: PCR. The listed sequencing device is Illumina HiSeq 2500. To reduce PCR and sequencing biases, unique molecular identifiers were incorporated into the TCR beta cDNA libraries. TCRdb cleaned the public reads at Q25 with fastp, built clones with MiXCR and kept in-frame beta chains. Merged by CDR3 protein, the rows form single entries marked with the most common genes and DNA. This sample lists some 690,000 distinct CDR3 sequences; 25% to 30% were detected once. The biggest ten clones account for more than 0.55% of the sample. No antigens are known for them. The sequenced sample consisted of blood. These receptors came from a girl aged 5-17 years with multiple sclerosis.

This clonotype was counted a few times. The chain couples TRBV19 to TRBJ2-1; 8 bases agree with TRBD1. The CDR3 covers 16 residues. CDR1 is LNHDA, CDR2 SQIVND, per germline (reference sequence). With 5 bases clipped from V and 4 bases from J, the junction kept 10 bases outside the gene matches. Written as DNA, the CDR3 is TGTGCCAGTAGTCCCCGACAGGGGTTATGGTACAATGAGCAGTTCTTC. As protein: CASSPRQGLWYNEQFF.

This clonotype was detected ten times or more. DNA for the CDR3: TGTGCCATCAGTGAGTCTAGGGAGACCCAGTACTTC. Its protein is CAISESRETQYF. This chain connects TRBV10-3 to TRBJ2-5; D gene uncertain. This CDR3 has 12 amino acids. Germline V gene sequence: CDR1 ENHRY, CDR2 SYGVKD. The V and J ends lost 0 bases and 5 bases respectively, with 4 bases between them.

V and J are TRBV5-1 and TRBJ1-5, with D possibly TRBD1 on 5 matching bases. The ends were cut back, 4 bases at V and 3 bases at J, with 11 bases in the middle. The CDR3 loop spans 14 amino acids. Germline V CDR1 and CDR2: SGHRS, YFSETQ. Here the CDR3 DNA reads TGCGCCAGCAGCGCCGACAGCCACAATCAGCCCCAGCATTTT. Its protein is CASSADSHNQPQHF.

This rearrangement joins TRBV5-1 to TRBJ1-1; the D gene is possibly TRBD1 (5 bases). This CDR3 region has 13 residues. V was clipped by 5 bases and J by 4 bases, with 12 bases between them. CDR1 and CDR2 (germline): SGHRS, YFSETQ. The CDR3 region is CASSQDRPTEAFF. CDR3 bases: TGCGCCAGCAGTCAAGACAGACCCACTGAAGCTTTCTTT.

The chain is built from TRBV20-1 and TRBJ2-1, with 10 bases aligning to TRBD2. The CDR3 length is 14 residues. Germline trimming cut 1 base from V and 6 bases from J; bases unmatched to any gene: 3. Germline assignment: CDR1 DFQATT and CDR2 SNEGSKA (reference sequence). DNA for the CDR3: TGCAGTGCTAGAGTGAGCGGGGGGGTCAATGAGCAGTTCTTC. Translated, it gives CSARVSGGVNEQFF.

In this sample, this clonotype turned up a few times. The chain carries TRBV7-9 and TRBJ2-3; a possible D gene is TRBD1 (6 bases). V was cut by 2 bases and J by 2 bases, with 11 bases left in between. The CDR3 totals 15 residues. Germline CDR1 and CDR2: SEHNR and FQNEAQ (reference sequence). The CDR3 coding sequence is TGTGCCAGCAGCTTACGGCGGACAGTCACAGATACGCAGTATTTT. It encodes CASSLRRTVTDTQYF.

This clonotype was seen at least ten times. CDR3 DNA: TGTGCCAGCAGCTTCAACTACGAGCAGTACTTC. The encoded protein is CASSFNYEQYF. The chain employs TRBV7-2 and TRBJ2-7; D is uncertain. The CDR3 contains 11 residues. V lost 3 bases and J lost 3, with 3 bases in between. From germline, CDR1 is SGHTA and CDR2 FQGNSA.

This clonotype was observed a few times. The chain has TRBV12-3 or TRBV12-4 and TRBJ1-2, with D possibly matching TRBD1 (6 bases). V was trimmed by 3 bases and J by 7 bases, leaving 15 bases between them. This CDR3 has 14 residues. Here the CDR3 reads CASSLRGASVGYTF. CDR3 bases: TGTGCCAGCAGTTTGCGGGGGGCGTCGGTTGGCTACACCTTC.

In its sample, this clonotype was seen a few times. J is TRBJ2-7 and V is TRBV2; TRBD2 matches 8 bases. The junction had 7 bases not matched to a gene; V was cut back by 6 bases and J by 0 bases. CDR3 length: 15 amino acids. Germline values: CDR1 SNHLY, CDR2 FYNNEI. The DNA for the CDR3 is TGTGCCAGCAGGGTCACTAGCGGTAGCTCCTACGAGCAGTACTTC. As protein: CASRVTSGSSYEQYF.

This clonotype was found a few times. This sequence joins TRBV7-9 and TRBJ2-3; D is ambiguous. Trimming cost V 5 bases and J 6 bases, with 9 bases left between them. Germline CDR1 reads SEHNR; CDR2 reads FQNEAQ (reference sequence). The CDR3 is 12 amino acids. The CDR3 sequence: CASSTGVDTQYF. The DNA for the CDR3 is TGTGCCAGCAGCACGGGCGTGGATACGCAGTATTTT.